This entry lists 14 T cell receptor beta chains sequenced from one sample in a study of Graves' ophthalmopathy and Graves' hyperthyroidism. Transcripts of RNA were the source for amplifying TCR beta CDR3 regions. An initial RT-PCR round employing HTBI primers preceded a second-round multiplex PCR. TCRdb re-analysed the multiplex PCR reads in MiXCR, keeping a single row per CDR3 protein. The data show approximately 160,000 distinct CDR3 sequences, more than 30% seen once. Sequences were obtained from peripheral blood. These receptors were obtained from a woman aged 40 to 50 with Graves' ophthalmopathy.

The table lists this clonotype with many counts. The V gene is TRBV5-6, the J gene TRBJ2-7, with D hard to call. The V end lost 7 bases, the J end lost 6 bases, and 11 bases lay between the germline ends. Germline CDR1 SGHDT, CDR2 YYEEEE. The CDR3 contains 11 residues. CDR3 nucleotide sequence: TGTGCCAGCGGCGAGGTGGGCGAGCAGTACTTC. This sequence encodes CASGEVGEQYF.

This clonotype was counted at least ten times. The CDR3 loop reads CASSQAEQYNQPQHF. In nucleotides, the CDR3 is TGTGCCAGCAGCCAAGCGGAACAGTACAATCAGCCCCAGCATTTT. The chain recombines TRBV4-2 with TRBJ1-5; no clear D. Trimming pared 1 base from V and 3 bases from J, leaving 10 bases between. Looked up from germline, CDR1 is LGHNA and CDR2 is YNFKEQ. The CDR3 covers 15 residues.

CDR3 nucleotide sequence: TGTGCCTGGAGTTCGTCAGGGAACACTGAAGCTTTCTTT. This sequence encodes CAWSSSGNTEAFF. The rearrangement joins TRBV30 to TRBJ1-1; D is ambiguous. The CDR3 covers 13 residues. Germline CDR1 and CDR2: GTSNPN and SVGIG (reference sequence). Deletions cut 2 bases from V and 1 base from J, with 8 bases between.

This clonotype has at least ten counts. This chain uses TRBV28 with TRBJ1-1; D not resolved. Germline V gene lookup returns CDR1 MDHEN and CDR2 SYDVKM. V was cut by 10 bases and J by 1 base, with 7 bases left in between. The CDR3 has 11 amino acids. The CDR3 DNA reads TGTGCCACCCGAAAGAACACTGAAGCTTTCTTT. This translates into CATRKNTEAFF.

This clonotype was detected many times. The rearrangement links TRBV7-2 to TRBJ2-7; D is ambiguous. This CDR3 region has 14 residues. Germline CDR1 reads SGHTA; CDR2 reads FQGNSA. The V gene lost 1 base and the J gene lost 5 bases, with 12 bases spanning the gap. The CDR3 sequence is CASSLGPVLNEQYF. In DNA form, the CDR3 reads TGTGCCAGCAGCTTAGGCCCAGTCCTCAACGAGCAGTACTTC.

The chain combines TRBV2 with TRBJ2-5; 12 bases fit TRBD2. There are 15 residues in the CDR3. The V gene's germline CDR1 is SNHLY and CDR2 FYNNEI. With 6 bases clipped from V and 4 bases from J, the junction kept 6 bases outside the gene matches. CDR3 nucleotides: TGTGCCAGCAGATCGACTAGCGGGAGTCGAGAGACCCAGTACTTC. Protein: CASRSTSGSRETQYF.

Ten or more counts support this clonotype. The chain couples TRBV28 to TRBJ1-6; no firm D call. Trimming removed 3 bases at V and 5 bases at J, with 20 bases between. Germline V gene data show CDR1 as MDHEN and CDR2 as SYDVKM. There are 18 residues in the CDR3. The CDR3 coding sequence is TGTGCCAGCAGTTTTCCCTTGGCAGGCAGGACGAATAATTCACCCCTCCACTTT. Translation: CASSFPLAGRTNNSPLHF.

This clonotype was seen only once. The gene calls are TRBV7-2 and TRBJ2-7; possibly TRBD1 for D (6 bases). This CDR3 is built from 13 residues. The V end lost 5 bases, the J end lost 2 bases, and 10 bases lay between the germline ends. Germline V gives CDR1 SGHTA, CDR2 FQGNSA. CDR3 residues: CASSGGQAYEQYF. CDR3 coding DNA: TGTGCCAGCAGCGGGGGACAAGCCTACGAGCAGTACTTC.

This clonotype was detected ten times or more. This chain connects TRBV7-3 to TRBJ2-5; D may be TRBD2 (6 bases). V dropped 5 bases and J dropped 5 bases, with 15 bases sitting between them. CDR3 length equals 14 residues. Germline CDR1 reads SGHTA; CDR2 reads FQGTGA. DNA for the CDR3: TGTGCCAGCAGCCCAGGTTGGGCGGGGGAGACCCAGTACTTC. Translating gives CASSPGWAGETQYF.

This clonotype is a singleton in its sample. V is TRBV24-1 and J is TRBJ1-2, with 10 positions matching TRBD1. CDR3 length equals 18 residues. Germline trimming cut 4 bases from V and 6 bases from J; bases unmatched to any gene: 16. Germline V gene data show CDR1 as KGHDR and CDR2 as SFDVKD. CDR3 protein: CATSESPGTGVIGNGYTF. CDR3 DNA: TGTGCCACCAGTGAATCCCCCGGGACAGGGGTGATCGGGAATGGCTACACCTTC.

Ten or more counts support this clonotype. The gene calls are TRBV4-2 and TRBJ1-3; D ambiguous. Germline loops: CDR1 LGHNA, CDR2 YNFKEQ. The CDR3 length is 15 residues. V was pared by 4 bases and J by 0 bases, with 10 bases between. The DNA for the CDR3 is TGTGCCAGCAGCCTAGACGACTACTCTGGAAACACCATATATTTT. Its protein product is CASSLDDYSGNTIYF.

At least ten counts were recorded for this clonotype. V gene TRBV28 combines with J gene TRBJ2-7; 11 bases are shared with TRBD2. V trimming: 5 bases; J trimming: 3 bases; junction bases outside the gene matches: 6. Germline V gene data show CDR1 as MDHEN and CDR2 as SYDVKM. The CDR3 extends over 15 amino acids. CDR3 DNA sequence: TGTGCCAGCAGTATCAGGACTAGCGGGTTCTACGAGCAGTACTTC. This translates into CASSIRTSGFYEQYF.

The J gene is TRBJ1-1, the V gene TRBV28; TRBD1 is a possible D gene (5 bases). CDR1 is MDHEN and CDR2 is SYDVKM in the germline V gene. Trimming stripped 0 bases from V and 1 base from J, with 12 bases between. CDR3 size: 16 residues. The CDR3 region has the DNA TGTGCCAGCAGTTTATGGGGGACCAGGGCGAACACTGAAGCTTTCTTT. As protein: CASSLWGTRANTEAFF.

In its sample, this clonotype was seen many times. CDR3 residues: CASRPAEGAKETQYF. The CDR3 DNA reads as TGTGCCAGCAGACCAGCCGAGGGGGCTAAAGAGACCCAGTACTTC. The chain is built from TRBV2 and TRBJ2-5; 7 nucleotides line up with TRBD1. The V gene's germline CDR1 is SNHLY and CDR2 FYNNEI. Germline trimming cut 6 bases from V and 3 bases from J; bases unmatched to any gene: 10. The CDR3 consists of 15 residues.